Described below is a single T cell receptor (beta chain) sequence and its context. What it recognizes is unknown. Some clones are missing from TCRdb's copy, which holds only in-frame ones; the method was immunoSEQ multiplex PCR. Of about 140,000 clones detected, over 85% appear once; the ten largest clones hold under 2%. Germline CDR1 reads SGHRS; CDR2 reads YFSETQ. The germline V and J ends were trimmed by 5 bases and 8 bases, with 8 bases remaining between them. This CDR3 has 11 amino acids. This record belongs to a study of T cell responses to AZD1222 COVID-19 vaccine. Notes on the study in general: Vaccine-related CD4 TCRs covered spike, predominating at 160-218 and 743-854.

The rearrangement joins TRBV5-1 to TRBJ1-3, with D uncertain. The sequence was collected from an adult in good health. Source: peripheral blood, taken on day 0 of AZD1222 vaccination. The CDR3 spells CASRWEDTIYF. The DNA of the CDR3 is TGCGCCAGCAGGTGGGAGGACACCATATATTTT. The whole variable domain, filled in from reference TRBV5-1 and TRBJ1-3, reads KAGVTQTPRYLIKTRGQQVTLSCSPISGHRSVSWYQQTPGQGLQFLFEYFSETQRNKGNFPGRFSGRQFSNSRSEMNVSTLELGDSALYLCASRWEDTIYFGEGSWLTVV.